Below are 8 T cell receptor beta chains sequenced from a single sample in a study of regulatory T cells in long-lasting Graves disease. Arm-PCR of CDR3 regions with iRepertoire HTBI primers generated TCR beta libraries. From the multiplex PCR reads, TCRdb called clonotypes with MiXCR, one entry per CDR3 protein. The data contain around 460,000 distinct CDR3 sequences, 20% to 25% of them singletons. The time point here: persistent/refractory GD, antithyroid drugs over 5 years with positive TRAb. Scientists built the TCR library using RNA that was extracted from PBMCs. The specimen comprised peripheral blood mononuclear cells (PBMCs), sampled when the disease was refractory, from a patient treated with antithyroid drugs. The receptors were sampled from a female donor with Graves disease.

This clonotype was recorded at least ten times. The chain uses TRBV28 and TRBJ1-4; D is perhaps TRBD1 (5 bases). This CDR3 region has 13 residues. The germline V gene encodes CDR1 MDHEN and CDR2 SYDVKM. V lost 6 bases, J lost 9 bases, and 14 bases lay in between. CDR3 sequence reads: CASSTQEGKKLFF. For the CDR3, the DNA is TGTGCCAGCAGCACCCAGGAGGGGAAAAAACTGTTTTTT.

This clonotype was counted a few times. The J gene is TRBJ2-3, the V gene TRBV6-2 or TRBV6-3; D is uncertain. V lost 0 bases and J lost 2, with 9 bases in between. Germline-derived CDR1 and CDR2 are MNHEY and SVGEGT. The CDR3 loop spans 15 amino acids. CDR3 region: CASSYSIGNTDTQYF. The CDR3 DNA is TGTGCCAGCAGTTACTCGATTGGGAACACAGATACGCAGTATTTT.

This chain uses TRBV6-2 or TRBV6-3 with TRBJ2-2; maybe TRBD2 (5 bases). The CDR3 consists of 15 residues. Germline V CDR1 and CDR2: MNHEY, SVGEGT. V was clipped by 4 bases and J by 3 bases, with 12 bases between them. The DNA for the CDR3 is TGTGCCAGCAGTTCACCAGGAGGATACACCGGGGAGCTGTTTTTT. Protein sequence: CASSSPGGYTGELFF.

This clonotype was seen many times. This chain connects TRBV7-3 to TRBJ2-7; D is perhaps TRBD1 or TRBD2 (6 bases each). This CDR3 region has 13 residues. The germline CDR1 and CDR2 sequences are SGHTA and FQGTGA. Trimming left V 3 bases short and J 6 bases short, with 12 bases between. DNA of the CDR3: TGTGCCAGCAGCTTTGGGGGGCGCTCCGAGCAGTACTTC. As protein: CASSFGGRSEQYF. Combining the CDR3 with reference TRBV7-3 and TRBJ2-7 gives the whole variable domain GAGVSQTPSNKVTEKGKYVELRCDPISGHTALYWYRQSLGQGPEFLIYFQGTGAADDSGLPNDRFFAVRPEGSVSTLKIQRTERGDSAVYLCASSFGGRSEQYFGPGTRLTVT.

In its sample, this clonotype was seen a few times. V gene TRBV19 combines with J gene TRBJ1-4; maybe TRBD1 (6 bases). CDR1 and CDR2 (germline): LNHDA, SQIVND (reference sequence). The germline V and J ends were trimmed by 6 bases and 4 bases, with 12 bases remaining between them. This CDR3 has 14 residues. CDR3 residues: CASRMTGVNEKLFF. In nucleotides, the CDR3 is TGTGCCAGTAGGATGACAGGAGTTAATGAAAAACTGTTTTTT.

The V call is TRBV24-1, the J call TRBJ2-2; D gene ambiguous. Germline V CDR1 and CDR2: KGHDR, SFDVKD. The CDR3 is made up of 18 amino acids. The ends were cut back, 3 bases at V and 6 bases at J, with 22 bases in the middle. DNA for the CDR3: TGTGCCACCAGTGATGCGTTGCCCGGACGCACCTCGGCCGGGGAGCTGTTTTTT. Encoded protein: CATSDALPGRTSAGELFF.

V gene TRBV20-1 combines with J gene TRBJ2-4, with unresolved D. Trimming shortened V by 5 bases and J by 0 bases, and 8 bases separated the two germline ends. This CDR3 is built from 13 residues. Germline CDR1 DFQATT, CDR2 SNEGSKA (reference sequence). In DNA, the CDR3 is TGCAGTGCTGGAGTGTTAGCCAAAAACATTCAGTACTTC. This encodes CSAGVLAKNIQYF.

The rearrangement links TRBV5-1 to TRBJ2-5; 8 bases map to TRBD2. Losses at the gene ends were 1 base for V and 0 bases for J; bases not matched to a gene: 5. The CDR3 totals 16 residues. Germline CDR1 is SGHRS and CDR2 is YFSETQ. This chain's CDR3 is CASSLQLAGYQETQYF. CDR3 DNA: TGCGCCAGCAGCTTGCAGCTAGCGGGCTACCAAGAGACCCAGTACTTC.